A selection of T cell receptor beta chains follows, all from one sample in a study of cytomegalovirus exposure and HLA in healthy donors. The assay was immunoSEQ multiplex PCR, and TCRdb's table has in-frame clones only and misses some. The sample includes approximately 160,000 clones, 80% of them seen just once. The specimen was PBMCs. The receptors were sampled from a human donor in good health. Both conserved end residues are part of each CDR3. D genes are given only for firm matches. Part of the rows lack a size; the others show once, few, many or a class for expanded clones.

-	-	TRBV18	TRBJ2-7	TGTGCCAGCTCACCACCGGCTTTAAACTCCTACGAGCAGTACTTC	CASSPPALNSYEQYF
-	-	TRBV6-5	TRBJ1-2	TGTGCCAGCAGGGCTACGGGGTCGGGTAAAGGCTACACCTTC	CASRATGSGKGYTF
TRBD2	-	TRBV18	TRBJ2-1	TGTGCCAGCTCACCCGACCGGATAGCGGGGGTCAATGAGCAGTTCTTC	CASSPDRIAGVNEQFF
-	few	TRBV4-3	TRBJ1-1	TGCGCCAGCAGCCAAGATCGGCAGGGTGGAACTGAAGCTTTCTTT	CASSQDRQGGTEAFF
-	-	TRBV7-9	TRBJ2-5	TGTGCCAGCAGCGATCGGAGTGGGGAGACCCAGTACTTC	CASSDRSGETQYF
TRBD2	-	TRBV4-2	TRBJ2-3	TGTGCCAGCAGCAATGCCGGGACTAGCGGGGGGGCGTACGATACGCAGTATTTT	CASSNAGTSGGAYDTQYF
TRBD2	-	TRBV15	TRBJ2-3	TGTGCCACCACCAGCGGGGGGGCCTTCGCAGATACGCAGTATTTT	CATTSGGAFADTQYF
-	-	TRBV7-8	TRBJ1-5	TGTGCCAGCAAGAGTGGACAGATCAATCAGCCCCAGCATTTT	CASKSGQINQPQHF
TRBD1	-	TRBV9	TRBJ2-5	TGTGCCAGCAGCGTCACAGGGGGCAGGGAGACCCAGTACTTC	CASSVTGGRETQYF
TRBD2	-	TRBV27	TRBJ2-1	TGTGCCAGCAGTTTATTAGCGGGGGGCCTAGATGAGCAGTTCTTC	CASSLLAGGLDEQFF
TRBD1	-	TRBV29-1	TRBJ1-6	TGCAGCGTCTCGACAGGGTGGCGAGATTCACCCCTCCACTTT	CSVSTGWRDSPLHF
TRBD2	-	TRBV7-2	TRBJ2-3	TGTGCCAGCAGCCTCCAGAGCGGGGGGGTCGCAGATACGCAGTATTTT	CASSLQSGGVADTQYF
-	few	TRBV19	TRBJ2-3	TGTGCCAGTAGCAGACTACCCACAGATACGCAGTATTTT	CASSRLPTDTQYF
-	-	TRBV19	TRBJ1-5	TGTGCCAGTAGACCCACCGGGTCCCAGCCCCAGCATTTT	CASRPTGSQPQHF
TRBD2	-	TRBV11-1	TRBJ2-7	TGTGCCAGCACCCTCGGGGAGGGTACTTCCCCTCTCCCTGGCGAGCAGTACTTC	CASTLGEGTSPLPGEQYF
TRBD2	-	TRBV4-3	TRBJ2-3	TGCGCCAGCAGCCCAGAAGCAACGGGACTAGCGGGGGGTCCAGATACGCAGTATTTT	CASSPEATGLAGGPDTQYF